The rows below give T cell receptor beta chains drawn from one sample of a study of Ad26.COV2.S vaccination and SARS-CoV-2 variants. The assay was immunoSEQ multiplex PCR, and TCRdb's table has in-frame clones only and misses some. This sample has 440,000 or so clones, with less than 95% found just once. This specimen was peripheral blood, taken in a trial of Ad26.COV2.S vaccine versus placebo. The receptors come from a person between 18 and 65 years old who received the Ad26.COV2.S COVID-19 vaccine or a placebo. Both conserved end residues are trimmed from each CDR3.

v_call	j_call	cdr3_aa
TRBV5-8	TRBJ2-7	ASSFPGYYEQY
TRBV7-2	TRBJ2-7	ASSLGGRALYEQY
TRBV2	TRBJ2-5	ASNLAGQETQY
TRBV7-2	TRBJ1-6	ASSLGRSISYNSPLH
TRBV5-6	TRBJ2-5	ASSSTSGRALETQY
TRBV25-1	TRBJ2-7	ASNQGDEQY
TRBV19	TRBJ2-3	ASSMGDSTDTQY
TRBV5-8	TRBJ1-4	ASSSPTGMGEKLF
TRBV24-1	TRBJ1-2	ATSDYFPNLNYGYT
TRBV30	TRBJ1-3	AWSVGISGNTIY